This T cell receptor (beta chain) derives from a study of shared clonotypes between healthy human individuals. Study-wide context: The composition of the donors was a couple of women and a few men aged 18 to 49.

Sequencing was performed with immunoSEQ multiplex PCR; in TCRdb, only in-frame clones are kept and a portion is missing. This table has roughly 500,000 clones, approximately 80% appearing once. Trimming stripped 5 bases from V and 5 bases from J, with 12 bases between. Germline CDR1 and CDR2: SGHAT and FQNNGV. The CDR3 has 13 amino acids. Material for sequencing was PBMCs. V gene TRBV11-2 combines with J gene TRBJ2-5; TRBD1 or TRBD2 may be the D gene (5 bases each). The source of this sequence is a woman between 40 and 50 years old in good health. Some clones in this sample may be carry-over from other donors' samples. CDR3 protein: CASSGGAIETQYF. Written as DNA, the CDR3 is TGTGCCAGCAGCGGGGGAGCAATCGAGACCCAGTACTTC.